Included here is one TCR beta chain sequence, with context. The sample comes from a study of shared clonotypes between healthy human individuals. Using immunoSEQ multiplex PCR, the repertoire was profiled, and TCRdb retains in-frame clones only, with some absent. This table holds roughly 320,000 clones, around 87% found once. V lost 2 bases, J lost 4 bases, and 10 bases lay in between. The germline gives CDR1 SGHDT, CDR2 YYEEEE. The CDR3 has 13 amino acids. The specimen sequenced was memory CD8+ T cells sorted from blood. Noted subset: CD45RO+ cells pooled with CCR7-negative TemRA cells. The receptor was isolated from a man aged 18-30 years in good health. This chain uses TRBV5-6 with TRBJ2-7; D gene unclear. Here the CDR3 DNA reads TGTGCCAGCAGCTTCGAGGAAAAGTACGAGCAGTACTTC. Its protein product is CASSFEEKYEQYF.